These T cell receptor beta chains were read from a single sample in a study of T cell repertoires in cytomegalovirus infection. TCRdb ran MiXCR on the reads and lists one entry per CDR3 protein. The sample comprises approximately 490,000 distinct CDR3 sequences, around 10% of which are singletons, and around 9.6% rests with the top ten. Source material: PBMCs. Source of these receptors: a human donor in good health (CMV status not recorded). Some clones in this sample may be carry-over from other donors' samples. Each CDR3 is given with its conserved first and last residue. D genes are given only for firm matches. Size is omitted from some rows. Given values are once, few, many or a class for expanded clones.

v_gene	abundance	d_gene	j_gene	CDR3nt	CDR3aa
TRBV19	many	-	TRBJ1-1	TGTGCCAGTAGTATCACCGGGACAACTGAAGCTTTCTTT	CASSITGTTEAFF
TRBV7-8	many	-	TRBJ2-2	TGTGCCAGCCGGACCAACACCGGGGAGCTGTTTTTT	CASRTNTGELFF
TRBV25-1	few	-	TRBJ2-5	TGTGCCAGCAGTGCCCCTGGGGGTTACCAAGAGACCCAGTACTTC	CASSAPGGYQETQYF
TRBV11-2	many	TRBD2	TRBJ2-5	TGTGCCAGCAGGTTGACTAGCGTAGAGACCCAGTACTTC	CASRLTSVETQYF
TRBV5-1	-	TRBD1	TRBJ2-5	TGCGCCAGCAGCTTGGGTGAAATGGGACAGGGCCAAGAGACCCAGTACTTC	CASSLGEMGQGQETQYF
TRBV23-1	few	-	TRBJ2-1	TGCGCCAGCCAAGGAACTGGTGCCTACAATGAGCAGTTCTTC	CASQGTGAYNEQFF
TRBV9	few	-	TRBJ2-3	TGTGCCAGCAGCCCCCGGTGGGTCACAGATACGCAGTATTTT	CASSPRWVTDTQYF
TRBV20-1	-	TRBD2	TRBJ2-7	TGCAGTGCTCGCGTTAGCGGGGGGTACTCCTACGAGCAGTACTTC	CSARVSGGYSYEQYF
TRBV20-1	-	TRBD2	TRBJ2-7	TGCAGTGCTAGACTGCGGGGGGGCTTCCCCTACGAGCAGTACTTC	CSARLRGGFPYEQYF
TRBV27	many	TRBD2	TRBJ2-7	TGTGCCAGCAGTTTGCAGGGAGGGGACGAGCAGTACTTC	CASSLQGGDEQYF
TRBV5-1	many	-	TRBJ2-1	TGCGCCAGCAGCGTCGGGCCCAAGCAGTTCTTC	CASSVGPKQFF
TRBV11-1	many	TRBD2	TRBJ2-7	TGTGCCAGCAGCTTACAGGGAGGGGATTTCTACGAGCAGTACTTC	CASSLQGGDFYEQYF
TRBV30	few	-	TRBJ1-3	TGTGCCTGGAGTGGGGACGGAACCTCTGGAAACACCATATATTTT	CAWSGDGTSGNTIYF
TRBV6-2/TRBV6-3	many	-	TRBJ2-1	TGTGCCAGCAAGTGGAGGGGTCTCTACAATGAGCAGTTCTTC	CASKWRGLYNEQFF
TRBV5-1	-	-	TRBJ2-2	TGCGCCAGCACCCCGCGGGGTGGCACCGGGGAGCTGTTTTTT	CASTPRGGTGELFF
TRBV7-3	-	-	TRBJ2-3	TGTGCCAGCAGCCACCGGGGAGATACGCAGTATTTT	CASSHRGDTQYF
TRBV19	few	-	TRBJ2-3	TGTGCCAGTAGTAGGGGGCGCACAGATACGCAGTATTTT	CASSRGRTDTQYF
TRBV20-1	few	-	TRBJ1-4	TGCAGTGCCTTCCTACTGTTTTTT	CSAFLLFF
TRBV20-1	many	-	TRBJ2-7	TGCAGTGCTAGTTGGACTGCCTCCTACGAGCAGTACTTC	CSASWTASYEQYF
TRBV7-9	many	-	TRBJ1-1	TGTGCCAGCAGCTTATGGCCCCTCGGCGGATCGAACACTGAAGCTTTCTTT	CASSLWPLGGSNTEAFF
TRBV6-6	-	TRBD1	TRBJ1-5	TGTGCCAGCAGCCCTGACAGGGGAAGGGATCAGTCCCAGCATTTT	CASSPDRGRDQSQHF
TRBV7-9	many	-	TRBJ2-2	TGTGCCAGCAGCCCCCGACAGGGACTCACCGGGGAGCTGTTTTTT	CASSPRQGLTGELFF
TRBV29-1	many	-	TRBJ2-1	TGCAGCGTTGAAAGATTGACATACGCCCGTAACAATGAGCAGTTCTTC	CSVERLTYARNNEQFF
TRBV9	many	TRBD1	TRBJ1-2	TGTGCCAGCAGCGTAGGCGGGCAGGGGGCCAACTATGGCTACACCTTC	CASSVGGQGANYGYTF
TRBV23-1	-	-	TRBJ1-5	TGCGCCAGCAGCCCAGGGTGGACAGCCAAAAGCAATCAGCCCCAGCATTTT	CASSPGWTAKSNQPQHF
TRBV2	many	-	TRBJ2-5	TGTGCCAGCAGGGACGACGGCCAAGAGACCCAGTACTTC	CASRDDGQETQYF
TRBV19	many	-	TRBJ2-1	TGTGCCAGTAGTATAGAAGCTGCCGGTGGGCAGTTCTTC	CASSIEAAGGQFF
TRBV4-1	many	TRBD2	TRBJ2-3	TGCGCCAGCAGCCAATTGGGGGAGGGAACGCAGTATTTT	CASSQLGEGTQYF
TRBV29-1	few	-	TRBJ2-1	TGCAGCGTCCGCCCCACGAGGGGCTCCTACAATGAGCAGTTCTTC	CSVRPTRGSYNEQFF
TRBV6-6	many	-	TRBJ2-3	TGTGCCAGCAGTCTCTCGTCCGGGACACACACAGATACGCAGTATTTT	CASSLSSGTHTDTQYF
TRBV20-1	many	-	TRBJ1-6	TGCAGTGCTAGAGTACCCGGGGGCGGCGATTCACCCCTCCACTTT	CSARVPGGGDSPLHF
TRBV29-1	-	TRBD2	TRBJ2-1	TGCAGCGTTGTCCCCGGAACGGGAGGGTCCTACAATGAGCAGTTCTTC	CSVVPGTGGSYNEQFF
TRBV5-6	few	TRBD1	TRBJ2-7	TGTGCCAGCAGCCTACAGGGGGTCGAGCAGTACTTC	CASSLQGVEQYF
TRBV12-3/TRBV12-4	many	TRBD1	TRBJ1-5	TGTGCCAGCAGTCCCGGGACAGGGGTTTTAGGTCAGCCCCAGCATTTT	CASSPGTGVLGQPQHF
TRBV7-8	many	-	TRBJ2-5	TGTGCCAGCAGCTCCGGAGGTAGCGGATACCAAGAGACCCAGTACTTC	CASSSGGSGYQETQYF
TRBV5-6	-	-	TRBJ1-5	TGTGCCACCACGGAGGGAGGGAATCAGCCCCAGCATTTT	CATTEGGNQPQHF
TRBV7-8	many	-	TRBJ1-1	TGTGCCAGCAGCCCAAACAGGATTAACACTGAAGCTTTCTTT	CASSPNRINTEAFF
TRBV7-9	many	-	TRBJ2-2	TGTGCCAGCAGCCAAAACTTGGCCGGGGAGCTGTTTTTT	CASSQNLAGELFF
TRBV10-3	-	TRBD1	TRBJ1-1	TGTGCCATCAGGGGACAGGGGGCGAACACTGAAGCTTTCTTT	CAIRGQGANTEAFF
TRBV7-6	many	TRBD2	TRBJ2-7	TGTGCCAGCAGCTCCGAACTAGCGGCCTCCTACGAGCAGTACTTC	CASSSELAASYEQYF
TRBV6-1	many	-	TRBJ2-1	TGTGCCAGCAGTGAAAGGGTCGGTTACAATGAGCAGTTCTTC	CASSERVGYNEQFF
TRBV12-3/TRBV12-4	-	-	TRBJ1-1	TGTGCCTTATCGACCAGGGGCACTCCGAGAGGGGCTTTCTTT	CALSTRGTPRGAFF
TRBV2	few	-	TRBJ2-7	TGTGCCAGCAGTGAGGCCGAAGACTACGAGCAGTACTTC	CASSEAEDYEQYF
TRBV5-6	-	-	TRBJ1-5	TGTGCCAGCAGCTTGAGGGAGGGGCCCCAGCATTTT	CASSLREGPQHF
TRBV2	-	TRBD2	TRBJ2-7	TGTGCCAGCAGTCTTAGCGGGAGGGTTATCGAGCAGTACTTC	CASSLSGRVIEQYF
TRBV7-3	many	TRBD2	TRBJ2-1	TGTGCCAGCAGCCTCGGGACTAGCGGGGACAATGAGCAGTTCTTC	CASSLGTSGDNEQFF
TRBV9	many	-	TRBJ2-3	TGTGCCAGCAGCCGTGACCCAGCTAGCCCCACAGATACGCAGTATTTT	CASSRDPASPTDTQYF
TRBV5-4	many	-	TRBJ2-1	TGTGCCAGCAGCTTGGTGGAGGGCAATGAGCAGTTCTTC	CASSLVEGNEQFF